These T cell receptor beta chains were read from a single sample in a study of cytomegalovirus exposure and HLA in healthy donors. Assay: immunoSEQ multiplex PCR; the TCRdb copy retains only in-frame clones and omits some. The table records roughly 100,000 clones, around 71% of them present only once. Specimen: PBMCs. The receptors come from a boy between 5 and 17 years old in good health and CMV-seronegative. Each CDR3 is given with its conserved first and last residue. A D gene is named only where the DNA matches it firmly. Clone size appears in some rows only: once, few, many, or a class for an expanded clone.

j_call d_call v_call clone_size cdr3_nt cdr3_aa
TRBJ2-5 TRBD2 TRBV29-1 NA TGCAGCGTTGAAGACCGGACTAGTTACGAGACCCAGTACTTC CSVEDRTSYETQYF
TRBJ2-7 NA TRBV10-2 few TGCGCCAGCAGTTTCGGACAGTCCTACGAGCAGTACTTC CASSFGQSYEQYF
TRBJ1-3 TRBD1 TRBV6-5 NA TGTGCCAGCGTGGACAGGCTCAACTCTGGAAACACCATATATTTT CASVDRLNSGNTIYF
TRBJ1-2 NA TRBV6-1 NA TGTGCCAGCAGTGAGGGGAGAGCAACGTGGAATGGCTACACCTTC CASSEGRATWNGYTF
TRBJ1-5 NA TRBV13 once TGTGCCAGCAGCTTAGCCGGGAACAATCAGCCCCAGCATTTT CASSLAGNNQPQHF
TRBJ1-2 NA TRBV28 NA TGTGCCAGCAGTCCCGAGAGGTACGGCTACACCTTC CASSPERYGYTF
TRBJ2-5 NA TRBV7-8 NA TGTGCCAGCAGCTTAGCGCTAATAGGAGGGGTTAAGGAGACCCAGTACTTC CASSLALIGGVKETQYF
TRBJ2-7 TRBD2 TRBV15 NA TGTGCCACCAGCAGAGAACTAGCGGGAGGGCCCTACGAGCAGTACTTC CATSRELAGGPYEQYF
TRBJ1-1 NA TRBV11-2 NA TGTGCCAGCAGCTTAGAACCGGAGTGGCTTCGGGCTTTCTTT CASSLEPEWLRAFF
TRBJ1-1 NA TRBV12-5 NA TGTGCTAGTGCCCGGGAGGGCGGCACTGAAGCTTTCTTT CASAREGGTEAFF
TRBJ2-2 NA TRBV6-5 few TGTGCCAGCACCGCAGGATTCACCGGGGAGCTGTTTTTT CASTAGFTGELFF
TRBJ1-5 TRBD1 TRBV7-6 NA TGTGCCAGCAGCCCCAATGACAGGGGATGGCAGCCCCAGCATTTT CASSPNDRGWQPQHF
TRBJ1-5 NA TRBV28 few TGTGCCAGCAGTTTACAGAACAATCAGCCCCAGCATTTT CASSLQNNQPQHF
TRBJ1-2 NA TRBV2 few TGTGCCAGCAGTGAGGTTCAGGGGTTGGGCTACACCTTC CASSEVQGLGYTF
TRBJ1-2 TRBD1 TRBV4-1 NA TGCGCCAGCAGCCCAACACAGGGGACTTATGGCTACACCTTC CASSPTQGTYGYTF
TRBJ2-1 TRBD2 TRBV7-3 NA TGTGCCAGCAGCCGTTTAGCGGGAGGCCCTCAGGACTACAATGAGCAGTTCTTC CASSRLAGGPQDYNEQFF
TRBJ2-3 NA TRBV4-3 NA TGCGCCAGCAGCCAAACTAGCACAGATACGCAGTATTTT CASSQTSTDTQYF
TRBJ1-1 TRBD1 TRBV5-1 NA TGCGCCAGCAGCTTCAGGGGGGAGACTGAAGCTTTCTTT CASSFRGETEAFF
TRBJ2-1 NA TRBV5-1 NA TGCGCCAGCAGCTTGGCCACGGAGTACAATGAGCAGTTCTTC CASSLATEYNEQFF
TRBJ2-3 TRBD1 TRBV6-1 NA TGTGCCAGCAGTGACCTGGGACAGGGCTCAGATACGCAGTATTTT CASSDLGQGSDTQYF
TRBJ1-4 NA TRBV2 NA TGTGCCAGCAGTTCACAGGAGAGTGAAAAACTGTTTTTT CASSSQESEKLFF
TRBJ2-5 NA TRBV27 NA TGTGCCAGCAGCCGCCTGGGCCGGATGGAGACCCAGTACTTC CASSRLGRMETQYF
TRBJ2-3 NA TRBV2 once TGTGCCAGCAGAGCAGGGGCGAACGGAAAAGATACGCAGTATTTT CASRAGANGKDTQYF
TRBJ2-1 NA TRBV9 few TGTGCCAGCAGCGAACCCCCCAGCGGAACCTACAATGAGCAGTTCTTC CASSEPPSGTYNEQFF
TRBJ2-7 NA TRBV12-5 NA TGTGCTAGTGCCCTGGTACTCGGGGGCGAGCAGTACTTC CASALVLGGEQYF
TRBJ1-3 NA TRBV19 NA TGTGCCAGTAGTACTGGGCTCTCTGGAAACACCATATATTTT CASSTGLSGNTIYF
TRBJ2-4 TRBD1 TRBV7-8 NA TGTGCCAGCACTATAGACCGGGACAGGTTCAAAAACATTCAGTACTTC CASTIDRDRFKNIQYF
TRBJ2-3 TRBD2 TRBV7-3 NA TGTGCCAGCAGCTTAAGTGGCGGGGGGGCCCCGGATACGCAGTATTTT CASSLSGGGAPDTQYF
TRBJ1-2 NA TRBV27 NA TGTGCCAGCAGTTTCGGGCAGGGTGTCTACACCTTC CASSFGQGVYTF
TRBJ2-3 TRBD1 TRBV5-1 NA TGCGCCAGCAGGGGGACAGGGCAAGATACGCAGTATTTT CASRGTGQDTQYF
TRBJ1-5 TRBD1 TRBV6-6 NA TGTGCCAGCAGTCAGAGGACAGGGGGCTCAGATCAGCCCCAGCATTTT CASSQRTGGSDQPQHF
TRBJ1-5 NA TRBV27 few TGTGCCAGCAGTTTGGGTAGGGGGGGCTGGCAGCCCCAGCATTTT CASSLGRGGWQPQHF
TRBJ1-1 TRBD1 TRBV5-1 NA TGCGCCAGCAGCAAGCCGGACAGGGTCACGAACACTGAAGCTTTCTTT CASSKPDRVTNTEAFF
TRBJ2-3 NA TRBV19 few TGTGCCAGTTGCGGCGGGTCATCTAGCACAGATACGCAGTATTTT CASCGGSSSTDTQYF
TRBJ2-5 TRBD2 TRBV9 NA TGTGCCAGCAGCGTAGTCGGGGGGGCCTTTCGAGAGACCCAGTACTTC CASSVVGGAFRETQYF
TRBJ2-2 TRBD2 TRBV6-5 NA TGTGCCAGCAGTTATCTAGCGGGGGGGCCCGGGGAGCTGTTTTTT CASSYLAGGPGELFF
TRBJ1-2 NA TRBV30 NA TGTGCCTGGAGTGGGGGCCAGAACTATGGCTACACCTTC CAWSGGQNYGYTF
TRBJ1-2 TRBD1 TRBV5-1 NA TGCGCCAGCAGCCCCCGACAGGGAAATGGCTACACCTTC CASSPRQGNGYTF
TRBJ2-6 NA TRBV14 NA TGTGCCAGCAGCCTCAGTAAGACGGAAGACAGCTTCCCCTACTCTGGGGCCAACGTCCTGACTTTC CASSLSKTEDSFPYSGANVLTF
TRBJ1-3 TRBD1 TRBV27 NA TGTGCCAGCAGTTTATCTGGGACAGGGATGAGGCACTCTGGAAACACCATATATTTT CASSLSGTGMRHSGNTIYF
TRBJ2-7 TRBD1 TRBV10-3 NA TGTGCCATCACTGACCCTCGGACAGGGGCCTACGAGCAGTACTTC CAITDPRTGAYEQYF
TRBJ1-5 TRBD1 TRBV2 few TGTGCCAGCAGTGAGGACAGGGGGCATAATCAGCCCCAGCATTTT CASSEDRGHNQPQHF
TRBJ2-1 TRBD2 TRBV6-1 few TGTGCCAGCAGTGAAGGGACTAGCGGGAGCAATGAGCAGTTCTTC CASSEGTSGSNEQFF
TRBJ1-3 NA TRBV7-2 NA TGTGCCAGCAGCTGGCTTGGAAACACCATATATTTT CASSWLGNTIYF
TRBJ2-7 NA TRBV7-2 NA TGTGCCAGCAGCTTAGAGGTGTCAGGAGAGCAGTACTTC CASSLEVSGEQYF
TRBJ1-1 NA TRBV6-5 few TGTGCCAGCAGCCCAGCGGGGGCTGAAGCTTTCTTT CASSPAGAEAFF
TRBJ2-2 NA TRBV19 NA TGTGCCAGTAGTATTAGAAACGGGGAGCTGTTTTTT CASSIRNGELFF
TRBJ2-5 TRBD2 TRBV11-3 NA TGTGCCAGCAGCCCCACTGTAGTACTAGCGGGAGGGTTTGAGGAGACCCAGTACTTC CASSPTVVLAGGFEETQYF
TRBJ1-5 NA TRBV19 NA TGTGCCAGTAGCAACTGGGCTTATAGCAATCAGCCCCAGCATTTT CASSNWAYSNQPQHF
TRBJ1-4 NA TRBV28 NA TGTGCCAGCAGTTTAAGGGGACAATTGGATGAAAAACTGTTTTTT CASSLRGQLDEKLFF